The entry below gives a single TCR beta chain sequence along with its context. Its matching antigen is unknown. This record belongs to a study of PD-1 blockade in classical Hodgkin lymphoma. General study results and limits: Researchers reported that CD4+ TCR diversity, though not CD8+, rose significantly by C4D1.

Data came from immunoSEQ multiplex PCR; TCRdb stores just in-frame clones and leaves some out. The repertoire holds tens of thousands of clones, with roughly nine tenths as singletons. Every one of the patients relapsed after autologous stem cell transplantation (brentuximab vedotin exposure was variable). Complete response, partial response or progressive disease made up the best responses. Sample: peripheral blood mononuclear cells (PBMCs), taken at baseline. This TCR derives from a human donor with classical Hodgkin lymphoma.

This chain's CDR3 is CASSLGPMGQNEKLFF. In nucleotides, the CDR3 is TGCGCCAGCAGCTTAGGGCCAATGGGACAGAACGAAAAACTGTTTTTT. The J gene is TRBJ1-4, the V gene TRBV5-1; the match to TRBD1 covers 7 bases. Germline CDR1 SGHRS, CDR2 YFSETQ. Losses at the gene ends were 2 bases for V and 8 bases for J; bases not matched to a gene: 12. The CDR3 is 16 amino acids.